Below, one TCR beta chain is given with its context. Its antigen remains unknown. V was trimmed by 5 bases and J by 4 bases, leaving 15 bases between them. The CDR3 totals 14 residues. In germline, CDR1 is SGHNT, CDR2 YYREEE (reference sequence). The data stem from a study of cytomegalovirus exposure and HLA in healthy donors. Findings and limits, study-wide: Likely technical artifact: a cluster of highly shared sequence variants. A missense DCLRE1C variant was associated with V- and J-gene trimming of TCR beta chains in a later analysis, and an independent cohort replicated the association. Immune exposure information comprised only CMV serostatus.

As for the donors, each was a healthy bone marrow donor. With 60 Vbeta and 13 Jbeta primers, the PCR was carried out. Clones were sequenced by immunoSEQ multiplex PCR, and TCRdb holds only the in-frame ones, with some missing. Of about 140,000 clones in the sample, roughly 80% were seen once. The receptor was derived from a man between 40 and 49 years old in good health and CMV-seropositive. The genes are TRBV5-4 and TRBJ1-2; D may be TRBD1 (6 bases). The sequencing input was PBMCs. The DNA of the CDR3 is TGTGCCAGCAGACGGGACATGGAAAGCTATGGCTACACCTTC. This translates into CASRRDMESYGYTF. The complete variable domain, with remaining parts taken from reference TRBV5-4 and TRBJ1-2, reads ETGVTQSPTHLIKTRGQQVTLRCSSQSGHNTVSWYQQALGQGPQFIFQYYREEENGRGNFPPRFSGLQFPNYSSELNVNALELDDSALYLCASRRDMESYGYTFGSGTRLTVV.